Each of the 26 T cell receptor beta chains below was sequenced from the same sample in a study of type 1 regulatory T cells. TCRdb called the reads again in MiXCR, with one record for every CDR3 protein. This repertoire shows 88,000 or so distinct CDR3 sequences, around a third found once; its top ten account for less than 2.5%. Sequenced input: CD4+ T cells, either the whole sample or a sorted fraction (not recorded which). Every receptor here comes from a human donor in good health.

This sequence joins TRBV20-1 and TRBJ2-3, with unresolved D. Germline CDR1 is DFQATT and CDR2 is SNEGSKA (reference sequence). V was cut by 5 bases and J by 1 base, with 13 bases left in between. This CDR3 region has 14 residues. The CDR3 coding sequence is TGCAGTGCTGTGCCGGGCGCCCGCACAGATACGCAGTATTTT. Translation gives CSAVPGARTDTQYF.

This chain uses TRBV11-2 with TRBJ2-7, with D perhaps given as TRBD1 or TRBD2 (5 bases each). The CDR3 extends over 14 amino acids. Germline CDR1 and CDR2: SGHAT and FQNNGV. V was clipped by 10 bases and J by 5 bases, with 21 bases between them. The CDR3: CATRRGSLFHEQYF. The CDR3 DNA reads TGTGCCACCCGACGGGGCTCCCTATTCCACGAGCAGTACTTC.

The chain employs TRBV20-1 and TRBJ1-1; perhaps TRBD1 as D (5 bases). The germline gives CDR1 DFQATT, CDR2 SNEGSKA (reference sequence). V lost 1 base and J lost 1, with 10 bases in between. The CDR3 sequence is 14 residues long. The CDR3 sequence is CSARVPGGNTEAFF. The CDR3 DNA reads TGCAGTGCTAGAGTCCCCGGGGGGAACACTGAAGCTTTCTTT.

This chain uses TRBV12-3 or TRBV12-4 with TRBJ1-2; D unclear. CDR3 size: 14 residues. Trimming left V 3 bases short and J 1 base short, with 9 bases between. The chain's CDR3 is CASSFGGNNYGYTF. The CDR3 DNA sequence: TGTGCCAGCAGTTTTGGTGGGAATAACTATGGCTACACCTTC.

V and J are TRBV12-3 or TRBV12-4 and TRBJ2-7; D is perhaps TRBD1 (8 bases). Deletions cut 6 bases from V and 7 bases from J, with 28 bases between. This CDR3 spans 17 amino acids. Here the CDR3 reads CASSSSGGGSVLGEQYF. DNA for the CDR3: TGTGCCAGCAGCTCCTCAGGGGGCGGGAGTGTCTTGGGGGAGCAGTACTTC.

This clonotype has a handful of counts. This chain connects TRBV20-1 to TRBJ1-6; possible D gene TRBD1, 5 bases. V was pared by 3 bases and J by 0 bases, with 18 bases between. Germline V gives CDR1 DFQATT, CDR2 SNEGSKA (reference sequence). The CDR3 loop spans 18 amino acids. CDR3 coding DNA: TGCAGTGCTAGCCCACTTCCACGGGGGAGCTCCTATAATTCACCCCTCCACTTT. Residues: CSASPLPRGSSYNSPLHF.

This clonotype has only a few counts. V is TRBV9 and J is TRBJ2-5; 7 nucleotides line up with TRBD2. Germline CDR1 reads SGDLS; CDR2 reads YYNGEE. The junction had 4 bases not matched to a gene; V was cut back by 5 bases and J by 0 bases. CDR3 length: 14 amino acids. CDR3 nucleotide sequence: TGTGCCAGCAGTCGAAGCGGGAACCAAGAGACCCAGTACTTC. Its translation is CASSRSGNQETQYF.

This clonotype appeared many times. This chain joins TRBV28 and TRBJ1-2; TRBD1 might be the D (5 bases). Deletions cut 7 bases from V and 6 bases from J, with 12 bases between. This CDR3 contains 12 residues. Germline V lookup: CDR1 MDHEN, CDR2 SYDVKM. CDR3 protein: CASTGLLNGYTF. The CDR3 DNA reads as TGTGCCAGCACAGGGTTATTAAATGGCTACACCTTC.

There are a few counts of this clonotype. V and J are TRBV20-1 and TRBJ2-2; 10 bases match TRBD2. V trimming: 1 base; J trimming: 4 bases; junction bases outside the gene matches: 3. The CDR3 has 15 residues. Germline-derived CDR1 and CDR2 are DFQATT and SNEGSKA (reference sequence). In DNA, the CDR3 is TGCAGTGCTAGAGTTAAGCGGGAGGGCACCGGGGAGCTGTTTTTT. It translates to CSARVKREGTGELFF.

This chain links TRBV6-5 with TRBJ2-5; TRBD1 aligns across 9 bases. Germline CDR1 reads MNHEY; CDR2 reads SVGAGI. The CDR3 is 14 amino acids. V lost 5 bases to trimming and J lost 3 bases; unmatched junction nucleotides: 4. Here the CDR3 DNA reads TGTGCCAGCAGTAAACGGGACAGGGAAGAGACCCAGTACTTC. As protein: CASSKRDREETQYF.

The V call is TRBV19, the J call TRBJ2-3; a possible D gene is TRBD2 (6 bases). CDR1 and CDR2 from the germline V gene are LNHDA and SQIVND (reference sequence). This CDR3 region has 13 residues. Trimming stripped 8 bases from V and 2 bases from J, with 11 bases between. CDR3 in amino acids: CASVTGDTDTQYF. The CDR3 DNA follows: TGTGCCAGTGTCACGGGGGACACAGATACGCAGTATTTT. The full variable domain, rest sourced from reference TRBV19 and TRBJ2-3, is DGGITQSPKYLFRKEGQNVTLSCEQNLNHDAMYWYRQDPGQGLRLIYYSQIVNDFQKGDIAEGYSVSREKKESFPLTVTSAQKNPTAFYLCASVTGDTDTQYFGPGTRLTVL.

J is TRBJ2-3 and V is TRBV20-1, with no clear D. CDR3 length: 13 residues. CDR1 and CDR2 (germline): DFQATT, SNEGSKA (reference sequence). Trimming took off 3 bases at V and 0 bases at J, with 7 bases between the two ends. The DNA for the CDR3 is TGCAGTGCTAGCGTCGATAGCACAGATACGCAGTATTTT. Translation gives CSASVDSTDTQYF.

This clonotype was seen more than once but under ten times. This chain connects TRBV24-1 to TRBJ2-1; TRBD2 matches at 7 bases. Germline trimming cut 9 bases from V and 0 bases from J; bases unmatched to any gene: 10. CDR1 is KGHDR and CDR2 is SFDVKD in the germline V gene. There are 16 residues in the CDR3. This CDR3 is CATSLAETSSYNEQFF. In nucleotides, the CDR3 is TGTGCCACCTCCCTAGCGGAGACGAGCTCCTACAATGAGCAGTTCTTC.

V usage is TRBV10-3 and J usage is TRBJ2-2; 9 nucleotides agree with TRBD1. CDR3 size: 16 residues. From germline, CDR1 is ENHRY and CDR2 SYGVKD. V was pared by 2 bases and J by 8 bases, with 9 bases of the junction left unmatched. CDR3 amino acids: CAISEGDRAAAGELFF. CDR3 in DNA: TGTGCCATCAGTGAGGGGGACAGGGCCGCGGCAGGGGAGCTGTTTTTT.

Turning to this clonotype: A read error may be the cause here, since a much bigger clone is one base away. The J gene is TRBJ2-5, the V gene TRBV7-9; D unclear. The CDR3 spans 14 residues. In germline, CDR1 is SEHNR, CDR2 FQNEAQ (reference sequence). V dropped 5 bases and J dropped 3 bases, with 13 bases sitting between them. CDR3: CASSKSETEETQYF. The CDR3 coding sequence is TGTGCCAGCAGCAAATCCGAGACGGAAGAGACCCAGTACTTC.

By frequency in the sample, this clonotype is medium-sized. The CDR3 reads CSVQTGEQFF. CDR3 DNA: TGCAGCGTTCAGACAGGGGAGCAGTTCTTC. The genes are TRBV29-1 and TRBJ2-1, with 7 bases aligning to TRBD1. Germline values: CDR1 SQVTM, CDR2 ANQGSEA. The CDR3 sequence is 10 residues long. V was pared by 5 bases and J by 10 bases, with 2 bases of the junction left unmatched.

The chain carries TRBV9 and TRBJ1-1, with D maybe TRBD1 (5 bases). This CDR3 contains 13 residues. Germline values: CDR1 SGDLS, CDR2 YYNGEE. Trimming shortened V by 4 bases and J by 4 bases, and 11 bases separated the two germline ends. The CDR3 is CASSPGRGTEAFF. CDR3 nucleotides: TGTGCCAGCAGCCCGGGAAGGGGCACTGAAGCTTTCTTT.

V gene TRBV20-1 combines with J gene TRBJ2-5; 8 bases match TRBD1. Per the germline V gene, CDR1 is DFQATT and CDR2 is SNEGSKA (reference sequence). Trimming removed 2 bases from V and 4 bases from J; junction bases left unmatched: 12. CDR3 length equals 16 residues. This chain's CDR3 is CSARPGTGSPLETQYF. DNA for the CDR3: TGCAGTGCTAGACCAGGGACAGGCTCTCCTTTAGAGACCCAGTACTTC.

The chain links TRBV20-1 to TRBJ2-1; 16 nucleotides match TRBD2. This CDR3 region has 19 residues. V trimming: 0 bases; J trimming: 4 bases; junction bases outside the gene matches: 9. Germline CDR1 reads DFQATT; CDR2 reads SNEGSKA (reference sequence). The chain's CDR3 is CSARDPGLAGGLAYNEQFF. The CDR3 nucleotides are TGCAGTGCTAGAGACCCGGGACTAGCGGGAGGGCTTGCTTACAATGAGCAGTTCTTC.

In its sample, this clonotype was seen a few times. The rearrangement joins TRBV20-1 to TRBJ2-7; D is perhaps TRBD1 (5 bases). The germline gives CDR1 DFQATT, CDR2 SNEGSKA (reference sequence). The CDR3 length is 15 residues. With 0 bases removed from V and 0 bases from J, the gap between germline ends came to 12 bases. DNA of the CDR3: TGCAGTGCTAGAGATTTGAGACAGAGCTCCTACGAGCAGTACTTC. Its protein product is CSARDLRQSSYEQYF.

This clonotype has a handful of counts. The V call is TRBV20-1, the J call TRBJ2-2; D remains ambiguous. The CDR3 spans 13 residues. Looked up from germline, CDR1 is DFQATT and CDR2 is SNEGSKA (reference sequence). The CDR3 nucleotides read TGCACCTCGCGGCAGCCGAACACCGGGGAGCTGTTTTTT. Protein sequence: CTSRQPNTGELFF.

V gene TRBV29-1 combines with J gene TRBJ1-2, with a tentative D call TRBD1 (5 bases). The CDR3 covers 13 residues. Trimming shortened V by 4 bases and J by 8 bases, and 17 bases separated the two germline ends. The germline V gene encodes CDR1 SQVTM and CDR2 ANQGSEA. CDR3: CSVVGWGRVGYTF. The CDR3 region has the DNA TGCAGCGTTGTCGGCTGGGGGAGGGTCGGCTACACCTTC.

The table lists this clonotype with a few counts. This chain links TRBV20-1 with TRBJ2-1; D possibly matches TRBD1 or TRBD2 (6 bases each). This CDR3 has 13 residues. Germline-derived CDR1 and CDR2 are DFQATT and SNEGSKA (reference sequence). V was shortened by 8 bases and J by 7 bases, with 18 bases between the two germline ends. CDR3 in amino acids: CSSAPGGRNEQFF. The CDR3 nucleotides read TGCAGTTCTGCCCCTGGGGGGCGGAATGAGCAGTTCTTC.

This clonotype was counted ten times or more. The J gene is TRBJ1-1, the V gene TRBV3-1; D is possibly TRBD1 (5 bases). This CDR3 region has 14 residues. From germline, CDR1 is LGHDT and CDR2 YNNKEL (reference sequence). V lost 3 bases to trimming and J lost 1 base, with 9 bases between them. The CDR3 is CASSHSGKNTEAFF. Here the CDR3 DNA reads TGTGCCAGCAGCCATTCAGGGAAGAACACTGAAGCTTTCTTT.

This clonotype was counted between two and nine times. The V call is TRBV9, the J call TRBJ2-7; 8 bases agree with TRBD1. There are 15 residues in the CDR3. V lost 3 bases and J lost 6; bases outside the gene matches: 11. Germline lookup yields CDR1 SGDLS and CDR2 YYNGEE. The CDR3 loop reads CASSGRSDRVSEQYF. The CDR3, as DNA: TGTGCCAGCAGCGGCCGCTCGGACAGGGTTTCCGAGCAGTACTTC. The complete variable domain, with remaining parts taken from reference TRBV9 and TRBJ2-7, reads DSGVTQTPKHLITATGQRVTLRCSPRSGDLSVYWYQQSLDQGLQFLIQYYNGEERAKGNILERFSAQQFPDLHSELNLSSLELGDSALYFCASSGRSDRVSEQYFGPGTRLTVT.

The chain combines TRBV2 with TRBJ1-2, with TRBD1 matching 7 bases. This CDR3 comprises 16 residues. V was pared by 5 bases and J by 7 bases, with 16 bases of the junction left unmatched. Germline CDR1 and CDR2: SNHLY and FYNNEI. CDR3 DNA sequence: TGTGCCAGCAGTACACGATCTAGGACAGGCTCCCCTGGCTACACCTTC. Amino acid sequence: CASSTRSRTGSPGYTF.